This entry lists 10 T cell receptor beta chains sequenced from one sample in a study of T cell repertoires in cytomegalovirus infection. TCRdb reprocessed the reads via MiXCR and lists one record per CDR3 protein. The table includes about 900,000 distinct CDR3 sequences, 31% detected once. What these receptors recognize is not known. The material sequenced was cultured CD8+ T cells from PBMCs, taken from culture after CMV antigen stimulation. The receptor set was obtained from a human donor in good health (CMV status not recorded). Some clones in this sample may be carry-over from other donors' samples.

Only a few counts were recorded for this clonotype. The chain links TRBV7-6 to TRBJ1-5; no clear D. CDR1 is SGHVS and CDR2 is FNYEAQ in the germline V gene. Trimming took 1 base from V and 5 from J, leaving 6 bases between them. The CDR3 sequence is 13 residues long. The CDR3 nucleotides read TGTGCCAGCAGCTTAGAGGCCTATCAGCCCCAGCATTTT. This translates into CASSLEAYQPQHF.

The V call is TRBV11-3, the J call TRBJ1-5, with a possible D match to TRBD1 (6 bases). Trimming took off 0 bases at V and 5 bases at J, with 20 bases between the two ends. The CDR3 loop spans 18 amino acids. CDR1 and CDR2 from the germline V gene are SGHNT and YENEEA. The CDR3 DNA reads TGTGCCAGCAGCTTAGATCTCTTACAGGGAACCCTTGATCAGCCCCAGCATTTT. This codes for CASSLDLLQGTLDQPQHF.

As regards this clonotype: One junction end does not reproduce the germline sequence, and a read error may be involved. The chain recombines TRBV12-3 or TRBV12-4 with TRBJ2-5, with D maybe TRBD1 (7 bases). CDR3 length: 16 residues. CDR3 sequence: CTSRVLESGGQETQYF. The CDR3 DNA is TGTACCAGCCGCGTGTTAGAGTCAGGGGGGCAAGAGACCCAGTACTTC.

This clonotype has ten or more counts. CDR3 sequence (DNA): TGTGCCAGCAGCTACGCCCGGGGGGTTGGGTATGGCTACACCTTC. It yields the protein CASSYARGVGYGYTF. The V call is TRBV7-6, the J call TRBJ1-2, with D perhaps TRBD1 (5 bases). CDR1 and CDR2 (germline): SGHVS, FNYEAQ. The CDR3 has 15 residues. V lost 4 bases and J 5 bases, leaving 17 bases between the germline ends.

This chain uses TRBV6-6 with TRBJ2-2, with TRBD1 as a possible D gene (6 bases). The CDR3 sequence is 20 residues long. CDR1 and CDR2 (germline): MNHNY, SVGAGI (reference sequence). Trimming removed 5 bases at V and 8 bases at J, with 33 bases between. The CDR3 loop is CASSPSLGAGDAVRRGELFF. CDR3 DNA: TGTGCCAGCAGTCCATCCCTTGGGGCAGGGGATGCCGTTCGACGGGGGGAGCTGTTTTTT.

Only a few counts were recorded for this clonotype. This chain links TRBV6-1 with TRBJ2-3; D gene unclear. The V end lost 5 bases, the J end lost 0 bases, and 6 bases lay between the germline ends. The CDR3 has 13 residues. CDR1 and CDR2 from the germline V gene are MNHNS and SASEGT. CDR3 sequence: CASSKTSTDTQYF. The CDR3, as DNA: TGTGCCAGCAGTAAGACGAGCACAGATACGCAGTATTTT.

This clonotype turned up a few times. The chain links TRBV27 to TRBJ1-2, with TRBD1 as a possible D gene (6 bases). The germline gives CDR1 MNHEY, CDR2 SMNVEV (reference sequence). CDR3 length equals 17 residues. V was cut by 1 base and J by 2 bases, with 17 bases left in between. CDR3 bases: TGTGCCAGCAGTTTATTCCCCCCCATCGGGACAAACTATGGCTACACCTTC. It specifies CASSLFPPIGTNYGYTF.

The V gene is TRBV5-1, the J gene TRBJ2-5; the match to TRBD1 covers 8 bases. This CDR3 spans 17 amino acids. V lost 2 bases and J lost 1; bases outside the gene matches: 10. Germline lookup yields CDR1 SGHRS and CDR2 YFSETQ. DNA for the CDR3: TGCGCCAGCAGCTTTAGACCGGGACAGGATTTCCAAGAGACCCAGTACTTC. The encoded protein is CASSFRPGQDFQETQYF.

This clonotype has more than one count but fewer than ten. The rearrangement links TRBV20-1 to TRBJ1-2; perhaps TRBD1 as D (5 bases). CDR3 size: 16 residues. Trimming shortened V by 1 base and J by 6 bases, and 21 bases separated the two germline ends. The germline V gene has CDR1 DFQATT and CDR2 SNEGSKA (reference sequence). The CDR3 DNA follows: TGCAGTGCTAGAGGTACTACCGACGGGACTTTGGATGGCTACACCTTC. Translating it yields CSARGTTDGTLDGYTF.

This clonotype turned up a few times. This rearrangement joins TRBV6-1 to TRBJ1-5; D is uncertain. The CDR3 has 13 residues. Germline V gives CDR1 MNHNS, CDR2 SASEGT. The V gene lost 8 bases and the J gene lost 1 base, with 9 bases spanning the gap. The CDR3 sequence: CASCGSSNQPQHF. The CDR3 DNA is TGTGCCAGCTGTGGTAGCAGCAATCAGCCCCAGCATTTT.